Listed below are T cell receptor beta chains from one sample, sequenced in a study of read filtering for tumor transcriptome and immune sequencing. Using its own MiXCR run on the reads, TCRdb lists one record per CDR3 protein. Among some 24,000 distinct CDR3 sequences listed, around a fifth were seen once. The sample was a population of CD138-negative cells sorted from bone marrow. These receptors all come from a donor at least 40 years old with multiple myeloma. CDR3s include the opening cysteine and the closing phenylalanine or tryptophan. D genes are given only for firm matches. Where a row states a size, it is once, few, many or the class of an expanded clone; other rows omit it.

D | J | V | size | CDR3 | DNA
TRBD1 | TRBJ1-6 | TRBV27 | many | CASSLYGTGAFPLHF | TGTGCCAGCAGTTTATATGGGACAGGGGCTTTTCCCCTCCACTTT
. | TRBJ1-2 | TRBV7-9 | many | CASSLEPGLGYTF | TGTGCCAGCAGCTTAGAGCCCGGTCTAGGCTACACCTTC
. | TRBJ2-3 | TRBV5-6 | many | CASSLAPEGTQYF | TGTGCCAGCAGCTTAGCGCCCGAGGGTACGCAGTATTTT
. | TRBJ2-3 | TRBV7-9 | many | CASSRGATDTQYF | TGTGCCAGCAGCCGAGGGGCCACAGATACGCAGTATTTT
. | TRBJ2-5 | TRBV14 | . | CASPLSGVQETQYF | TGTGCCAGCCCCCTGTCAGGGGTTCAAGAGACCCAGTACTTC
. | TRBJ2-7 | TRBV21-1 | few | CASSYRGEQYF | TGTGCCAGCAGCTACCGGGGGGAGCAGTACTTC
. | TRBJ1-5 | TRBV18 | many | CASSPPGASGNQPQHF | TGTGCCAGCTCACCACCTGGAGCCAGCGGCAATCAGCCCCAGCATTTT
TRBD1 | TRBJ1-2 | TRBV6-7 | . | CASSYQGAGYGYTF | TGTGCCAGCAGTTATCAGGGGGCTGGATATGGCTACACCTTC
. | TRBJ2-5 | TRBV5-1 | . | CASSRESGRDPRGETQYF | TGCGCCAGCAGCCGGGAGAGTGGTAGGGACCCGCGAGGGGAGACCCAGTACTTC
TRBD1 | TRBJ2-1 | TRBV28 | many | CASSQGTGGFDEQFF | TGTGCCAGCAGTCAGGGGACAGGGGGTTTCGATGAGCAGTTCTTC
. | TRBJ1-5 | TRBV7-3 | few | CAPACRPEEKAQHF | TGTGCCCCCGCCTGCCGCCCGGAAGAAAAGGCCCAGCATTTT
. | TRBJ2-3 | TRBV6-1 | . | CASSIIVSADTQYF | TGTGCCAGCAGTATAATTGTCTCCGCAGATACGCAGTATTTT
. | TRBJ2-2 | TRBV28 | many | CASTPASNTGELFF | TGTGCCAGCACCCCGGCATCGAACACCGGGGAGCTGTTTTTT
. | TRBJ1-4 | TRBV7-2 | many | CASSLAQEQEKLFF | TGTGCCAGCAGCTTAGCCCAGGAACAGGAAAAACTGTTTTTT
. | TRBJ2-5 | TRBV6-5 | many | CASSYQGGQETQYF | TGTGCCAGCAGTTATCAGGGGGGACAAGAGACCCAGTACTTC
. | TRBJ1-2 | TRBV14 | . | CASSQGQALLGGYTF | TGTGCCAGCAGCCAAGGACAGGCCCTCCTAGGGGGCTACACCTTC
TRBD1 | TRBJ1-5 | TRBV6-5 | . | CASGGTGRNQPQHF | TGTGCCAGCGGGGGGACAGGGCGTAATCAGCCCCAGCATTTT
. | TRBJ2-3 | TRBV15 | . | CATSRDRTGRTDTQYF | TGTGCCACCAGCAGAGATAGAACGGGTCGGACAGATACGCAGTATTTT
TRBD1 | TRBJ1-6 | TRBV5-1 | many | CASSLAGQGAAPLHF | TGCGCCAGCAGCTTGGCCGGGCAGGGGGCCGCACCCCTCCACTTT
TRBD1 | TRBJ1-4 | TRBV3-1 | many | CASSQGQLANEKLFF | TGTGCCAGCAGCCAGGGACAGTTGGCTAATGAAAAACTGTTTTTT
. | TRBJ1-1 | TRBV6-1 | . | CASSEPTVNTEDSF | TGTGCCAGCAGTGAGCCAACAGTGAACACTGAAGATTCCTTT
. | TRBJ2-6 | TRBV7-9 | many | CASSRWTGTGANVLTF | TGTGCCAGCAGCCGCTGGACGGGTACCGGGGCCAACGTCCTGACTTTC
. | TRBJ1-2 | TRBV2 | . | CASSSGTNYGYTF | TGTGCCAGCAGTTCCGGGACTAACTATGGCTACACCTTC
. | TRBJ2-2 | TRBV7-8 | . | CASSFTAGTGELFF | TGTGCCAGCAGCTTTACAGCAGGCACCGGGGAGCTGTTTTTT
. | TRBJ2-2 | TRBV7-2 | medium-sized | CASSPNTGELFF | TGTGCCAGCAGCCCCAACACCGGGGAGCTGTTTTTT
. | TRBJ2-1 | TRBV3-1 | . | CASSQAVASSYNGKFF | TGTGCCAGCAGCCAAGCGGTAGCGAGCTCCTACAATGGGAAGTTCTTC
TRBD1 | TRBJ2-2 | TRBV7-7 | many | CASSSSQGNGELFF | TGTGCTAGCAGCTCCTCACAGGGGAATGGGGAGCTGTTTTTT
. | TRBJ2-3 | TRBV28 | many | CASSLGRTDTQYF | TGTGCCAGCAGTTTAGGCCGCACAGATACGCAGTATTTT
. | TRBJ2-1 | TRBV29-1 | many | CSLVGASSYNEQFF | TGCAGCCTAGTCGGGGCTAGCTCCTACAATGAGCAGTTCTTC
TRBD1 | TRBJ2-1 | TRBV3-1 | . | CASSQEGMTGIYNEQFF | TGTGCCAGCAGCCAAGAAGGGATGACAGGGATCTACAATGAGCAGTTCTTC
TRBD2 | TRBJ2-3 | TRBV20-1 | many | CSAERRVAGVVDTQYF | TGCAGTGCGGAGAGACGGGTAGCGGGGGTGGTAGATACGCAGTATTTT
TRBD1 | TRBJ1-1 | TRBV6-1 | many | CASSDRTGVMNTEAFF | TGTGCCAGCAGTGATCGGACAGGCGTTATGAACACTGAAGCTTTCTTT
. | TRBJ1-5 | TRBV6-5 | many | CASSYGLDGQPQHF | TGTGCCAGCAGTTACGGTCTGGACGGGCAGCCCCAGCATTTT
. | TRBJ1-1 | TRBV16 | many | CASSQSGGGSEAFF | TGTGCCAGCAGCCAATCGGGAGGGGGGAGTGAAGCTTTCTTT
TRBD1 | TRBJ2-2 | TRBV5-1 | . | CASSPGTGGTGELFF | TGCGCCAGCAGCCCAGGGACAGGGGGCACCGGGGAGCTGTTTTTT
TRBD1 | TRBJ1-4 | TRBV4-1 | few | CASSRRQGEGEKLFF | TGCGCCAGCAGCCGCAGACAGGGGGAGGGTGAAAAACTGTTTTTT
TRBD2 | TRBJ2-3 | TRBV29-1 | many | CSAMPSGGTDTQYF | TGCAGCGCCATGCCTAGCGGGGGCACAGATACGCAGTATTTT
. | TRBJ1-2 | TRBV12-3/TRBV12-4 | many | CASSFQDSDGYTF | TGTGCCAGCAGTTTTCAGGACAGCGATGGCTACACCTTC
TRBD1 | TRBJ2-3 | TRBV7-6 | many | CASSYRQGRTDTQYF | TGTGCCAGCAGCTATCGACAGGGACGCACAGATACGCAGTATTTT
. | TRBJ2-1 | TRBV29-1 | many | CSVEGGSPPTREQFF | TGCAGCGTTGAAGGCGGTAGCCCCCCAACCCGTGAGCAGTTCTTC
. | TRBJ2-3 | TRBV6-5 | . | CASSYRNSADMDTQYF | TGTGCCAGCAGTTACCGAAACTCGGCTGATATGGATACGCAGTATTTT
. | TRBJ1-1 | TRBV18 | once | CASSPPSIGAYTEAFF | TGTGCCAGCTCACCCCCCTCCATCGGGGCCTACACTGAAGCTTTCTTT
TRBD1 | TRBJ2-7 | TRBV11-2 | . | CASSPIGGQGAYEQYF | TGTGCCAGCAGCCCCATTGGGGGACAGGGGGCCTACGAGCAGTACTTC
. | TRBJ2-2 | TRBV2 | few | CASSEGAGELFF | TGTGCCAGCAGTGAGGGGGCCGGGGAGCTGTTTTTT
TRBD2 | TRBJ2-1 | TRBV5-1 | many | CASSHGTSGGYTNEQFF | TGCGCCAGCAGCCACGGGACTAGCGGGGGCTATACCAATGAGCAGTTCTTC
TRBD1 | TRBJ2-7 | TRBV29-1 | many | CSVEEAGGSEQYF | TGCAGCGTTGAAGAGGCAGGGGGCTCCGAGCAGTACTTC
. | TRBJ1-4 | TRBV18 | . | CASSEGEKLFF | TGTGCCAGCTCAGAGGGCGAAAAACTGTTTTTT
TRBD1 | TRBJ1-6 | TRBV12-3/TRBV12-4 | many | CASRGQSQKSPLHF | TGTGCCAGCAGGGGACAGAGTCAAAAATCACCCCTCCACTTT
. | TRBJ1-2 | TRBV21-1 | many | CASSKARDRGRYGYTF | TGTGCCAGCAGCAAAGCGAGAGACAGGGGGCGCTATGGCTACACCTTC
. | TRBJ2-4 | TRBV7-9 | many | CASSIVQGGLAKNIQYF | TGTGCCAGCAGCATAGTACAGGGCGGACTAGCCAAAAACATTCAGTACTTC
. | TRBJ2-1 | TRBV4-1 | many | CASSQQQGDEQFF | TGCGCCAGCAGCCAGCAACAGGGAGATGAGCAGTTCTTC
. | TRBJ1-6 | TRBV10-3 | many | CAISESRRGSSYNSPLHF | TGTGCCATCAGTGAGTCTAGACGTGGCAGCTCCTATAATTCACCCCTCCACTTT
. | TRBJ1-5 | TRBV7-2 | few | CASSLADSPKQPQHF | TGTGCCAGCAGCTTAGCGGACAGTCCGAAGCAGCCCCAGCATTTT
TRBD2 | TRBJ2-1 | TRBV28 | many | CASTGLAGGMAYNEQFF | TGTGCCAGCACGGGACTAGCGGGGGGAATGGCCTACAATGAGCAGTTCTTC
. | TRBJ2-5 | TRBV19 | few | CASSMARGQETQYF | TGTGCCAGTAGTATGGCTAGGGGACAAGAGACCCAGTACTTC